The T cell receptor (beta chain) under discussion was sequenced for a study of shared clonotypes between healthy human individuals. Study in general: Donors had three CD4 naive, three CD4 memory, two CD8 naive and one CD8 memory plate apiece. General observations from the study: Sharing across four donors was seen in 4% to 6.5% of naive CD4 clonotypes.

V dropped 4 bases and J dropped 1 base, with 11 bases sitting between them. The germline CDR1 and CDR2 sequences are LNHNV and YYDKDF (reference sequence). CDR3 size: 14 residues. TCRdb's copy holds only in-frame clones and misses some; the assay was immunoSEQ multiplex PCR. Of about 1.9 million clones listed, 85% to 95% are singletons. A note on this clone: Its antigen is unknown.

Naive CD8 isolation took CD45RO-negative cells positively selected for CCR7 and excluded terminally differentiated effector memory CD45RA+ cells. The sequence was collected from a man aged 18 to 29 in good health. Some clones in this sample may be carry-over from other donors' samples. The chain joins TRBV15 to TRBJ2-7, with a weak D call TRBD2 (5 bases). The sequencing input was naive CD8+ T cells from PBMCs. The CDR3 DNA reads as TGTGCCACCAGCACCGGGATCCCATCCTACGAGCAGTACTTC. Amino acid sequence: CATSTGIPSYEQYF.